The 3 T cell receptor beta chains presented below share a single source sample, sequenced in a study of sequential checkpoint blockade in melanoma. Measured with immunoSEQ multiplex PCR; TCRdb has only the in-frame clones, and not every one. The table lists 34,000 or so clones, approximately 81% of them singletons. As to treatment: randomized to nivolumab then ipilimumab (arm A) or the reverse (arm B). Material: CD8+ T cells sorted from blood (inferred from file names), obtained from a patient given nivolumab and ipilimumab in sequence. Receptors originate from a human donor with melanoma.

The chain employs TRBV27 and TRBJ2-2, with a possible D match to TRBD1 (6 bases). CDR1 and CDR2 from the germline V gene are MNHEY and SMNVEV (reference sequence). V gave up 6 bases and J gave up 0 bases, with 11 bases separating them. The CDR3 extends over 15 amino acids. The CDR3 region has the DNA TGTGCCAGCAGCCCCGGGACAACGAACACCGGGGAGCTGTTTTTT. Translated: CASSPGTTNTGELFF.

The DNA of the CDR3 is TGTGCCAGCAGCGTAGTAAGCGGGGAGGGCGGGGAGCTGTTTTTT. This codes for CASSVVSGEGGELFF. The V call is TRBV9, the J call TRBJ2-2, with 7 bases lining up with TRBD2. The CDR3 length is 15 residues. Germline CDR1 reads SGDLS; CDR2 reads YYNGEE. V was clipped by 0 bases and J by 7 bases; unmatched bases: 6.

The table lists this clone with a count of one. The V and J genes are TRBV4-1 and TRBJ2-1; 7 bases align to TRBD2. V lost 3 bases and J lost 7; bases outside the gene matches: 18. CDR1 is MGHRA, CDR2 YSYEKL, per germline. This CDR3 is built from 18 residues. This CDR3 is CASSQDRSPGLLRNEQFF. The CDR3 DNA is TGCGCCAGCAGCCAGGACCGCTCACCGGGACTACTAAGGAATGAGCAGTTCTTC.